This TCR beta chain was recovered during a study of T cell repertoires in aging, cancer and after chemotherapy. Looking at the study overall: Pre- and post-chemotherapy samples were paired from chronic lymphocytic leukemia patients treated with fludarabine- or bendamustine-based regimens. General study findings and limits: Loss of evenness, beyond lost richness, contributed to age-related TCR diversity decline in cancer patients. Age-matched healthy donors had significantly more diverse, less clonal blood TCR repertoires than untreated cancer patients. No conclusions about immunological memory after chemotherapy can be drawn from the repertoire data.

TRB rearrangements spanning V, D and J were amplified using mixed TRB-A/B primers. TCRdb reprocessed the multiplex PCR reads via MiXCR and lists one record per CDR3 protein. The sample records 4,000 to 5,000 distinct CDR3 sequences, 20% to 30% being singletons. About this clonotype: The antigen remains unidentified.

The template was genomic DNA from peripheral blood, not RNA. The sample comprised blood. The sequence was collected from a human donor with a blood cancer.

In DNA form, the CDR3 reads TGTGCCAGTAGTCCCAAGGGGGAGGTGGGCGAGCAGTACTTC. Amino acids: CASSPKGEVGEQYF. V and J are TRBV19 and TRBJ2-7; D may correspond to TRBD1 or TRBD2 (6 bases each). Trimming stripped 5 bases from V and 6 bases from J, with 17 bases between. This CDR3 contains 14 residues. Germline values: CDR1 LNHDA, CDR2 SQIVND (reference sequence).